This T cell receptor (beta chain) is from a study of beta chain features in type 1 diabetes. Study context: Investigators examined some 100 million sorted cells across all samples.

Investigators reverse transcribed all isolated RNA, so they sequenced expressed TCRB transcripts. Some clones are missing from TCRdb's copy, which holds only in-frame ones; the method was immunoSEQ multiplex PCR. The data show around 160,000 clones, 6.5% to 10% seen once. Regarding the study as a whole: Moderately but significantly shorter TCRB CDR3s were found in Type 1 diabetes patients in all four CD4+ subsets. Still unanswered here is whether HLA type influences TCRB rearrangement. cDNA sequencing could over-represent cells with high TCR expression.

To note about this clone: The antigen remains unidentified.

Over 95% purity was reached by all sorted populations. V lost 3 bases and J lost 1, with 19 bases in between. There are 18 residues in the CDR3. Germline CDR1 and CDR2: KGHSH and LQKENI. Sequencing used central memory CD4+ T cells from blood. The source of this sequence is a woman younger than 30 with type 1 diabetes. The rearrangement links TRBV18 to TRBJ2-4, with D maybe TRBD1 (6 bases). CDR3 sequence (DNA): TGTGCCAGCTCACCCAACTTGGGGGCGCGGAATGCCAAAAACATTCAGTACTTC. Amino acids: CASSPNLGARNAKNIQYF.